The sequence of this TCR beta chain was determined in a study of T cell repertoires in cytomegalovirus infection. Across the study: Selected CMV epitopes included recently identified HLA-C-restricted ones as well as well-studied HLA-B-restricted ones. The public TCR beta signatures pointed to both CMV infection and matching HLA type. Whole-study findings and limits: CMV-specific TCR beta clonotypes restricted by HLA-C dominated the ex vivo response.

This clonotype was observed a few times. Its antigen remains unidentified. The CDR3 spans 13 residues. Looked up from germline, CDR1 is LGHDT and CDR2 is YNNKEL (reference sequence). V was shortened by 3 bases and J by 5 bases, with 10 bases between the two germline ends. TCRdb analysed the reads with MiXCR anew, one entry per CDR3 protein. The profile shows around 500,000 distinct CDR3 sequences, roughly 46% of them singletons. The rearrangement links TRBV3-1 to TRBJ2-5; D uncertain. The sequence derives from a human donor in good health (CMV status not recorded). Some clones in this sample may be carry-over from other donors' samples. Here the sequenced sample was cultured PBMCs, taken from culture after CMV antigen stimulation. CDR3 coding DNA: TGTGCCAGCAGCCAGAGTACTCTGGAGACCCAGTACTTC. Translation: CASSQSTLETQYF.